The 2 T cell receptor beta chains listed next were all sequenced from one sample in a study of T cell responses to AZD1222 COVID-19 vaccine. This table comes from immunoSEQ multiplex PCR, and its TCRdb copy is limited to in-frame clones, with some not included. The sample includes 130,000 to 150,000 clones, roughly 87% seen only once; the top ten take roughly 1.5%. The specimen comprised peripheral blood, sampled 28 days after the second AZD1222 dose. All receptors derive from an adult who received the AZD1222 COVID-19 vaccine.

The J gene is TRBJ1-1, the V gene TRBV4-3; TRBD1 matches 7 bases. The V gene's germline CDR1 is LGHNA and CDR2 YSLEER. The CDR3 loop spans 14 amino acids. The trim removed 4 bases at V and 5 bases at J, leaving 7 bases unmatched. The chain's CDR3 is CASSPGQALTEAFF. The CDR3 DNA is TGCGCCAGCAGCCCCGGACAGGCGCTAACTGAAGCTTTCTTT.

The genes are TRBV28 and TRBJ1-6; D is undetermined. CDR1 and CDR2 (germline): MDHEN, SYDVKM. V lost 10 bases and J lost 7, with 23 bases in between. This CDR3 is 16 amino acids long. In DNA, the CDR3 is TGTGCCACCAATAATCTCGGGGTTCCCAGAAATTCACCCCTCCACTTT. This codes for CATNNLGVPRNSPLHF.